A selection of T cell receptor beta chains follows, all from one sample in a study of cytomegalovirus exposure and HLA in healthy donors. Produced via immunoSEQ multiplex PCR; TCRdb's table is partial and in-frame only. The profile shows 150,000 to 250,000 clones, around 74% of them singletons. Sequenced material: PBMCs. These receptors were obtained from a girl aged 5-17 years in good health and CMV-seropositive. Both conserved end residues are part of each CDR3. Each record gives: clone size, V gene, J gene, D gene, CDR3 protein, CDR3 DNA. The D gene is left open where the match is weak. Clone size is stated in some rows and not others, as once, few, many or a class when expanded.

>.|TRBV7-6|TRBJ2-5|TRBD2
CASSFGSGGSQETQYF
TGTGCCAGCAGCTTTGGTAGCGGGGGGTCCCAAGAGACCCAGTACTTC
>.|TRBV14|TRBJ2-7|.
CASSHLDSYEQYF
TGTGCCAGCAGCCATTTGGACAGCTACGAGCAGTACTTC
>.|TRBV10-3|TRBJ2-7|.
CAIRELYEQYF
TGTGCCATCAGGGAGCTCTACGAGCAGTACTTC
>once|TRBV27|TRBJ2-7|TRBD2
CASTPRGGDYEQYF
TGTGCCAGCACTCCGCGGGGAGGGGATTACGAGCAGTACTTC
>.|TRBV5-8|TRBJ2-3|TRBD2
CASSLGTSGTDTQYF
TGTGCCAGCAGCTTAGGGACTAGCGGCACAGATACGCAGTATTTT
>once|TRBV5-1|TRBJ2-1|.
CASSPSAGNYLYNEQFF
TGCGCCAGCAGCCCTAGCGCGGGGAATTACCTTTACAATGAGCAGTTCTTC
>.|TRBV6-5|TRBJ2-3|.
CASSQLSAGTDTQYF
TGTGCCAGCAGTCAGTTATCAGCGGGTACAGATACGCAGTATTTT
>.|TRBV29-1|TRBJ2-3|TRBD2
CSVLGLAGADTQYF
TGCAGCGTCCTAGGACTAGCGGGGGCGGATACGCAGTATTTT
>.|TRBV18|TRBJ2-5|.
CASSPQERGETQYF
TGTGCCAGCTCACCACAAGAAAGGGGAGAGACCCAGTACTTC
>.|TRBV19|TRBJ2-1|TRBD1
CASSTIQGVDYNEQFF
TGTGCCAGTAGTACGATACAGGGGGTCGACTACAATGAGCAGTTCTTC
>.|TRBV9|TRBJ1-6|TRBD1
CASSGGQGRSPLHF
TGTGCCAGCAGCGGTGGACAGGGCCGTTCACCCCTCCACTTT
>.|TRBV25-1|TRBJ2-3|TRBD2
CASSVSGGITDTQYF
TGTGCCAGCAGTGTTAGCGGGGGGATAACAGATACGCAGTATTTT
>.|TRBV4-3|TRBJ1-1|TRBD1
CASSQAPPGGTEAFF
TGCGCCAGCAGCCAAGCCCCACCAGGGGGCACTGAAGCTTTCTTT
>.|TRBV15|TRBJ1-5|TRBD1
CATSRDEGGYSNQPQHF
TGTGCCACCAGCAGGGACGAAGGGGGCTATAGCAATCAGCCCCAGCATTTT
>.|TRBV11-2|TRBJ2-3|.
CASSLVPSVTDTQYF
TGTGCCAGCAGCTTAGTTCCTAGCGTCACAGATACGCAGTATTTT
>.|TRBV5-6|TRBJ2-5|.
CASHTSDQETQYF
TGTGCCAGCCATACCAGCGACCAAGAGACCCAGTACTTC
>.|TRBV5-4|TRBJ2-5|.
CASSLAPLGASLQETQYF
TGTGCCAGCAGCTTGGCACCCCTAGGAGCGTCCCTCCAAGAGACCCAGTACTTC
>few|TRBV6-4|TRBJ2-3|TRBD2
CASSELAGTTDTQYF
TGTGCCAGCAGTGAACTAGCGGGGACGACAGATACGCAGTATTTT
>.|TRBV6-1|TRBJ2-3|.
CASSERSGAYTDTQYF
TGTGCCAGCAGTGAAAGAAGCGGCGCTTACACAGATACGCAGTATTTT
>few|TRBV18|TRBJ2-1|TRBD2
CASSPQMQTGGRHEQFF
TGTGCCAGCTCACCACAGATGCAAACGGGGGGGCGGCATGAGCAGTTCTTC
>.|TRBV7-2|TRBJ2-7|.
CASRSPGLGGEQYF
TGTGCCAGCAGGTCGCCGGGGCTTGGGGGGGAGCAGTACTTC
>.|TRBV7-2|TRBJ2-5|.
CASSLAGGGSQTQYF
TGTGCCAGCAGCTTAGCGGGTGGAGGGTCTCAGACCCAGTACTTC
>.|TRBV28|TRBJ1-4|.
CASRLPGGPEEKLFF
TGTGCCAGCAGACTCCCTGGGGGCCCGGAGGAAAAACTGTTTTTT
>.|TRBV18|TRBJ1-1|TRBD1
CASSPWALGQVNTEAFF
TGTGCCAGCTCACCTTGGGCTCTTGGACAGGTGAACACTGAAGCTTTCTTT
>.|TRBV15|TRBJ1-4|TRBD1
CATSRETGTGDEKLFF
TGTGCCACCAGCAGAGAAACCGGGACAGGGGACGAAAAACTGTTTTTT
>.|TRBV2|TRBJ1-2|.
CASSEGVRYGYTF
TGTGCCAGCAGTGAAGGAGTCCGCTATGGCTACACCTTC
>.|TRBV5-4|TRBJ1-5|TRBD1
CASSPDRGQPQHF
TGTGCCAGCAGCCCGGACAGGGGCCAGCCCCAGCATTTT
>.|TRBV27|TRBJ2-2|TRBD2
CASSPRDGRYTGELFF
TGTGCCAGCAGCCCCAGGGACGGGAGGTATACCGGGGAGCTGTTTTTT
>.|TRBV10-1|TRBJ2-3|TRBD2
CASSGLARDTQYF
TGCGCCAGCAGTGGACTAGCGAGAGATACGCAGTATTTT
>.|TRBV19|TRBJ2-1|TRBD2
CASSPSGGDNEQFF
TGTGCCAGTAGTCCTAGCGGGGGGGACAATGAGCAGTTCTTC
>.|TRBV10-2|TRBJ2-7|TRBD1
CASSARGTGGGEQYF
TGCGCCAGCAGTGCCCGCGGGACAGGGGGCGGCGAGCAGTACTTC
>once|TRBV10-2|TRBJ2-7|.
CASSDSYEQYF
TGCGCCAGCAGTGATAGCTACGAGCAGTACTTC
>once|TRBV6-5|TRBJ1-1|TRBD1
CASSLDRLNTEAFF
TGTGCCAGCAGCTTGGACAGGCTGAACACTGAAGCTTTCTTT
>.|TRBV9|TRBJ2-3|.
CASSVASVDTQYF
TGTGCCAGCAGCGTAGCAAGCGTGGATACGCAGTATTTT
>.|TRBV5-4|TRBJ2-7|.
CASSLWGPAYEQYF
TGTGCCAGCAGCTTGTGGGGGCCAGCCTACGAGCAGTACTTC
>.|TRBV19|TRBJ2-7|.
CASSMGRLGEQYF
TGTGCCAGTAGTATGGGGAGGTTAGGTGAGCAGTACTTC
>.|TRBV11-3|TRBJ2-7|.
CASSLDAGHQYF
TGTGCCAGCAGCTTAGATGCAGGGCACCAGTACTTC
>.|TRBV7-2|TRBJ2-2|.
CASSLNGFRANTGELFF
TGTGCCAGCAGCTTAAACGGGTTCAGGGCGAACACCGGGGAGCTGTTTTTT
>few|TRBV25-1|TRBJ1-1|.
CASSESVMNTEAFF
TGTGCCAGCAGTGAGTCGGTGATGAACACTGAAGCTTTCTTT
>.|TRBV7-8|TRBJ2-2|TRBD2
CASSSRTSGAGELFF
TGTGCCAGCAGCTCACGGACTAGCGGAGCCGGGGAGCTGTTTTTT
>once|TRBV6-1|TRBJ2-5|.
CASSETPQGWDETQYF
TGTGCCAGCAGTGAAACCCCCCAGGGTTGGGATGAGACCCAGTACTTC
>.|TRBV28|TRBJ2-7|.
CASSMDYPLGEQYF
TGTGCCAGCAGTATGGACTACCCGTTAGGGGAGCAGTACTTC
>once|TRBV11-2|TRBJ2-5|TRBD1
CASSRDSQETQYF
TGTGCCAGCAGCCGGGACAGCCAAGAGACCCAGTACTTC
>few|TRBV21-1|TRBJ2-5|.
CASNTKSPPSLAGGLAKETQYF
TGTGCCAGCAACACAAAAAGCCCGCCTAGCCTAGCGGGGGGGCTAGCCAAAGAGACCCAGTACTTC
>.|TRBV19|TRBJ1-5|.
CASSIKQAGGNQPQHF
TGTGCCAGTAGTATAAAACAGGCCGGTGGAAATCAGCCCCAGCATTTT
>.|TRBV4-3|TRBJ1-5|.
CASSQAQGQPQHF
TGCGCCAGCAGCCAGGCACAGGGCCAGCCCCAGCATTTT
>.|TRBV15|TRBJ1-2|TRBD1
CATSGGGQGGTDTF
TGTGCCACCAGCGGGGGGGGACAGGGCGGAACGGACACCTTC
>.|TRBV2|TRBJ2-3|TRBD1
CASSDSPFGQGLDTQYF
TGTGCCAGCAGCGACTCCCCATTTGGACAGGGGCTAGATACGCAGTATTTT
>.|TRBV6-4|TRBJ2-3|TRBD2
CASSEVSGGSGADTQYF
TGTGCCAGCAGTGAAGTTAGCGGGGGATCCGGGGCAGATACGCAGTATTTT